The 23 T cell receptor beta chains given below trace back to one sample, sequenced in a study of blood T cell repertoires in COVID-19. Repertoires were generated with immunoSEQ multiplex PCR, while TCRdb's copy carries only in-frame clones and drops some. The sample holds 400,000 to 450,000 clones, more than 70% seen once. The sequencing input was peripheral blood. All receptors derive from a woman aged 45-65 years with COVID-19, enrolled during active disease.

This sequence joins TRBV6-6 and TRBJ1-1, with 9 bases identical to TRBD1. Germline V gene lookup returns CDR1 MNHNY and CDR2 SVGAGI (reference sequence). With V trimmed by 2 bases and J by 1 base, 5 bases remained unmatched. This CDR3 spans 16 amino acids. CDR3 sequence (DNA): TGTGCCAGCAGTTACGTGCAGGGACAGGGGAACACTGAAGCTTTCTTT. Its translation is CASSYVQGQGNTEAFF.

The V gene is TRBV27, the J gene TRBJ1-5; D call uncertain. The CDR3 extends over 13 amino acids. The V and J ends lost 8 bases and 4 bases respectively, with 12 bases between them. The V gene's germline CDR1 is MNHEY and CDR2 SMNVEV (reference sequence). CDR3: CASSPGFNQPQHF. DNA of the CDR3: TGTGCCAGCTCCCCCGGGTTTAATCAGCCCCAGCATTTT.

The rearrangement links TRBV4-1 to TRBJ2-7; maybe TRBD1 (7 bases). The length of the CDR3 is 15 residues. CDR1 is MGHRA, CDR2 YSYEKL, per germline. The V end was cut by 1 base, the J end by 3 bases, with 13 bases between. CDR3 protein: CASSQGRQGGYEQYF. The DNA for the CDR3 is TGCGCCAGCAGCCAAGGGAGACAGGGAGGCTACGAGCAGTACTTC.

V is TRBV9 and J is TRBJ1-1, with D possibly TRBD1 on 6 matching bases. The V gene lost 0 bases and the J gene lost 11 bases, with 11 bases spanning the gap. From germline, CDR1 is SGDLS and CDR2 YYNGEE. CDR3 length: 12 amino acids. The DNA of the CDR3 is TGTGCCAGCAGCGTAGGGGAGGGGGAGGCTTTCTTT. It is translated as CASSVGEGEAFF. The whole variable domain, remainder taken from reference TRBV9 and TRBJ1-1, is DSGVTQTPKHLITATGQRVTLRCSPRSGDLSVYWYQQSLDQGLQFLIQYYNGEERAKGNILERFSAQQFPDLHSELNLSSLELGDSALYFCASSVGEGEAFFGQGTRLTVV.

The V and J genes are TRBV20-1 and TRBJ2-7; 9 bases map to TRBD1. The length of the CDR3 is 14 residues. V shed 3 bases, J shed 1 base, and the junction held 4 bases outside the gene matches. Germline V gene data show CDR1 as DFQATT and CDR2 as SNEGSKA (reference sequence). CDR3 loop: CSASPGTGSYEQYF. DNA of the CDR3: TGCAGTGCTAGTCCCGGGACAGGGTCCTACGAGCAGTACTTC.

This chain connects TRBV30 to TRBJ1-5, with 8 bases aligning to TRBD1. The CDR3 has 14 residues. V lost 0 bases and J lost 7; bases outside the gene matches: 5. Germline V gene data show CDR1 as GTSNPN and CDR2 as SVGIG (reference sequence). The CDR3 sequence is CAWSVGQGTQPQHF. CDR3 nucleotides: TGTGCCTGGAGTGTCGGACAGGGTACACAGCCCCAGCATTTT.

The rearrangement uses TRBV11-1 and TRBJ2-2; a possible D gene is TRBD1 (6 bases). CDR3 length: 16 amino acids. V was shortened by 3 bases and J by 1 base, with 12 bases between the two germline ends. CDR1 SGHAT and CDR2 FQDESV come from the germline V gene (reference sequence). The CDR3 bases are TGTGCCAGCAGCTTGGTGGGGGCGGGGAACACCGGGGAGCTGTTTTTT. Protein product: CASSLVGAGNTGELFF.

This clone was observed a few times. The chain uses TRBV7-9 and TRBJ2-2; unclear D gene. Trimming cost V 11 bases and J 4 bases, with 14 bases left between them. The germline V gene has CDR1 SEHNR and CDR2 FQNEAQ (reference sequence). The CDR3 length is 13 residues. CDR3 DNA sequence: TGTGCCTCAGTGGAGACCTCCACCGGGGAGCTGTTTTTT. This sequence encodes CASVETSTGELFF.

The chain links TRBV11-3 to TRBJ2-2; 11 nucleotides align to TRBD2. V gave up 5 bases and J gave up 0 bases; unmatched junction bases: 14. The CDR3 has 20 amino acids. The germline V gene encodes CDR1 SGHNT and CDR2 YENEEA. CDR3: CASSTHSTSGDLANTGELFF. CDR3 nucleotide sequence: TGTGCCAGCAGCACCCACTCGACTAGCGGGGACTTAGCGAACACCGGGGAGCTGTTTTTT.

This chain links TRBV5-1 with TRBJ2-7; 10 bases map to TRBD1. V lost 5 bases and J lost 5; bases outside the gene matches: 1. Germline V gene data show CDR1 as SGHRS and CDR2 as YFSETQ. There are 12 residues in the CDR3. The CDR3 region is CASRGQGDEQYF. The CDR3 DNA sequence: TGCGCCAGCAGAGGACAGGGGGACGAGCAGTACTTC.

The V gene is TRBV4-2, the J gene TRBJ1-5; no reliable D call. CDR1 and CDR2 (germline): LGHNA, YNFKEQ. The CDR3 totals 13 residues. V dropped 0 bases and J dropped 7 bases, with 7 bases sitting between them. CDR3 nucleotide sequence: TGTGCCAGCAGCCAAGATCTAGGACAGCCCCAGCATTTT. It is translated as CASSQDLGQPQHF.

V and J are TRBV14 and TRBJ1-6, with TRBD1 identical over 8 bases. The CDR3 has 14 residues. The germline V gene encodes CDR1 SGHDN and CDR2 FVKESK. After removal of 4 bases from V and 7 bases from J, the junction contained 3 bases not matched to a gene. This CDR3 reads CASSPTGGNSPLHF. The CDR3 coding sequence is TGTGCCAGCAGCCCAACAGGGGGGAATTCACCCCTCCACTTT.

This clone was counted many times. The V gene is TRBV5-1, the J gene TRBJ1-5; D remains ambiguous. The length of the CDR3 is 16 residues. CDR1 is SGHRS and CDR2 is YFSETQ in the germline V gene. V lost 0 bases, J lost 6 bases, and 16 bases lay in between. CDR3 amino acids: CASSLGAPGSGQPQHF. The CDR3 region has the DNA TGCGCCAGCAGCTTGGGGGCCCCAGGCTCCGGTCAGCCCCAGCATTTT.

V is TRBV30 and J is TRBJ1-6; D remains unclear. Per germline, CDR1 GTSNPN and CDR2 SVGIG (reference sequence). The CDR3 runs to 17 residues. The V end lost 2 bases, the J end lost 4 bases, and 18 bases lay between the germline ends. CDR3 in DNA: TGTGCCTGGAGTAGCGAATTTTCCCCCCTTTATAATTCACCCCTCCACTTT. This sequence encodes CAWSSEFSPLYNSPLHF.

This clone was counted once. The identical CDR3 is also encoded by other nucleotide sequences in the sample. The genes are TRBV19 and TRBJ2-5; D might be TRBD2 (5 bases). The germline V gene has CDR1 LNHDA and CDR2 SQIVND (reference sequence). The CDR3 runs 13 residues. Between the trimmed V and J ends, which lost 5 bases and 5 bases, there was a span of 12 bases. The CDR3 region has the DNA TGTGCCAGTAGTCTCCTAGCAAGGGAGACCCAGTACTTC. As protein: CASSLLARETQYF.

This sequence joins TRBV19 and TRBJ2-3; TRBD2 is a possible D gene (6 bases). The CDR3 contains 15 residues. Trimming cost V 4 bases and J 0 bases, with 11 bases left between them. The germline V gene encodes CDR1 LNHDA and CDR2 SQIVND (reference sequence). CDR3 sequence (DNA): TGTGCCAGTAGTACGACCGGGACTAGCACAGATACGCAGTATTTT. Amino acids: CASSTTGTSTDTQYF.

The chain carries TRBV6-1 and TRBJ1-6, with D maybe TRBD1 (6 bases). The V end was cut by 0 bases, the J end by 9 bases, with 12 bases between. The CDR3 loop spans 15 amino acids. CDR1 MNHNS and CDR2 SASEGT come from the germline V gene. The DNA for the CDR3 is TGTGCCAGCAGTGAAGCGCACAGGGTCGGTTCACCCCTCCACTTT. Translated: CASSEAHRVGSPLHF.

This chain connects TRBV6-5 to TRBJ2-7, with D unclear. Germline CDR1 and CDR2: MNHEY and SVGAGI. CDR3 length: 13 amino acids. V was clipped by 2 bases and J by 5 bases, with 10 bases between them. CDR3 protein: CASSYQPLDEQYF. The CDR3 bases are TGTGCCAGCAGTTACCAGCCTCTAGACGAGCAGTACTTC.

This rearrangement joins TRBV5-6 to TRBJ1-2; TRBD1 matches 7 bases. The CDR3 has 12 amino acids. CDR1 and CDR2 (germline): SGHDT, YYEEEE. Germline trimming cut 2 bases from V and 8 bases from J; bases unmatched to any gene: 3. The CDR3 bases are TGTGCCAGCAGCTTCCAGGGGGAAGGCTACACCTTC. Protein: CASSFQGEGYTF.

The CDR3 sequence: CASGKGTGGTEQYF. For the CDR3, the DNA is TGTGCCAGTGGGAAGGGGACAGGGGGTACCGAGCAGTACTTC. The genes are TRBV19 and TRBJ2-7, with 11 bases identical to TRBD1. CDR1 is LNHDA, CDR2 SQIVND, per germline (reference sequence). The ends lost 8 bases at V and 6 bases at J; junction bases unmatched: 9. The CDR3 is 14 amino acids.

The genes are TRBV18 and TRBJ2-3, with 10 nucleotides matching TRBD1. The CDR3 is 16 residues long. Germline lookup yields CDR1 KGHSH and CDR2 LQKENI. V lost 2 bases to trimming and J lost 5 bases; unmatched junction nucleotides: 7. The CDR3 is CASSPETGGSLDTQYF. For the CDR3, the DNA is TGTGCCAGCTCACCAGAGACAGGGGGCTCTTTAGATACGCAGTATTTT.

The chain combines TRBV7-9 with TRBJ2-3; D is unclear. Germline CDR1 reads SEHNR; CDR2 reads FQNEAQ (reference sequence). This CDR3 is 13 amino acids long. The V and J ends lost 5 bases and 5 bases respectively, with 11 bases between them. The CDR3 protein is CASSTFRIDTQYF. In nucleotides, the CDR3 is TGTGCCAGCAGCACATTCCGAATAGATACGCAGTATTTT.

There are a few counts of this clone. The gene calls are TRBV19 and TRBJ2-7; D is undetermined. Germline loops: CDR1 LNHDA, CDR2 SQIVND (reference sequence). V gave up 7 bases and J gave up 5 bases, with 12 bases separating them. This CDR3 is 12 amino acids long. The CDR3 region has the DNA TGTGCCAGTATGGGTTCGGGTGACGAGCAGTACTTC. It is translated as CASMGSGDEQYF. The full variable domain, with the rest looked up from reference TRBV19 and TRBJ2-7, is DGGITQSPKYLFRKEGQNVTLSCEQNLNHDAMYWYRQDPGQGLRLIYYSQIVNDFQKGDIAEGYSVSREKKESFPLTVTSAQKNPTAFYLCASMGSGDEQYFGPGTRLTVT.